This entry lists 11 T cell receptor beta chains sequenced from one sample in a study of CD8+CD57+ T cells in acquired aplastic anemia. Using genomic DNA as the template, TCR beta VDJ and CDR3 profiling was carried out. Each CDR3 protein is one row after TCRdb ran MiXCR on the reads. Here the sample spans over 45,000 distinct CDR3 sequences, around 70% being singletons. Sequenced input: sorted CD4+, CD8+, or CD8+CD57+ T cells (not recorded which) from PBMCs. The receptors were sampled from a human donor in good health, serving as a control.

The rearrangement uses TRBV7-8 and TRBJ2-5; D perhaps matches TRBD2 (6 bases). Trimming shortened V by 2 bases and J by 4 bases, and 11 bases separated the two germline ends. From germline, CDR1 is SGHVS and CDR2 FQNEAQ. CDR3 size: 14 residues. The CDR3, as DNA: TGTGCCAGCAGCTTACGACGGGGGTCAGAGACCCAGTACTTC. Its protein is CASSLRRGSETQYF. Filled out from reference TRBV7-8 and TRBJ2-5, the complete variable domain reads GAGVSQSPRYKVAKRGQDVALRCDPISGHVSLFWYQQALGQGPEFLTYFQNEAQLDKSGLPSDRFFAERPEGSVSTLKIQRTQQEDSAVYLCASSLRRGSETQYFGPGTRLLVL.

This rearrangement joins TRBV29-1 to TRBJ2-5; the D is unclear. The CDR3 totals 13 residues. The germline V gene has CDR1 SQVTM and CDR2 ANQGSEA. Trimming cost V 0 bases and J 5 bases, with 10 bases left between them. The CDR3 reads CSVEDTGRETQYF. CDR3 sequence (DNA): TGCAGCGTTGAAGATACCGGTCGGGAGACCCAGTACTTC. Using reference TRBV29-1 and TRBJ2-5 for the parts outside the CDR3, the full variable domain is SAVISQKPSRDICQRGTSLTIQCQVDSQVTMMFWYRQQPGQSLTLIATANQGSEATYESGFVIDKFPISRPNLTFSTLTVSNMSPEDSSIYLCSVEDTGRETQYFGPGTRLLVL.

This clonotype was seen repeatedly, ten times or more. The chain has TRBV9 and TRBJ1-1; no definite D call. CDR3 size: 15 residues. Trimming removed 0 bases at V and 0 bases at J, with 9 bases between. The germline V gene has CDR1 SGDLS and CDR2 YYNGEE. CDR3 protein: CASSVGGRMNTEAFF. The CDR3 region has the DNA TGTGCCAGCAGCGTAGGCGGCAGGATGAACACTGAAGCTTTCTTT.

The chain links TRBV24-1 to TRBJ2-7; a weak D match, TRBD2 (6 bases). The V gene's germline CDR1 is KGHDR and CDR2 SFDVKD. V lost 7 bases to trimming and J lost 6 bases, with 15 bases between them. The CDR3 sequence is 13 residues long. CDR3 nucleotides: TGTGCCACCAGCGGGACTTCCTGGGGCGAGCAGTACTTC. Protein product: CATSGTSWGEQYF.

This chain links TRBV9 with TRBJ1-6; the D gene is possibly TRBD1 (5 bases). The germline CDR1 and CDR2 sequences are SGDLS and YYNGEE. This CDR3 has 16 amino acids. Trimming removed 3 bases from V and 0 bases from J, with 10 bases in between. The DNA for the CDR3 is TGTGCCAGCAGCGCAAAGGGGAGCTCCTATAATTCACCCCTCCACTTT. This translates into CASSAKGSSYNSPLHF.

This clonotype has a handful of counts. This chain links TRBV4-2 with TRBJ1-5; TRBD1 is a possible D gene (6 bases). CDR1 LGHNA and CDR2 YNFKEQ come from the germline V gene. The CDR3 has 14 amino acids. Trimming pared 2 bases from V and 4 bases from J, leaving 9 bases between. CDR3 region: CASSQTGWNQPQHF. As DNA, the CDR3 is TGTGCCAGCAGCCAAACAGGGTGGAATCAGCCCCAGCATTTT.

V is TRBV29-1 and J is TRBJ2-3; D remains ambiguous. Trimming pared 1 base from V and 7 bases from J, leaving 12 bases between. The CDR3 sequence is 13 residues long. The germline V gene has CDR1 SQVTM and CDR2 ANQGSEA. CDR3: CSVEVGLGNTQYF. CDR3 nucleotide sequence: TGCAGCGTTGAAGTAGGTTTGGGGAATACGCAGTATTTT.

The V and J genes are TRBV29-1 and TRBJ2-5; the D is unclear. V was pared by 1 base and J by 7 bases, with 13 bases between. From germline, CDR1 is SQVTM and CDR2 ANQGSEA. This CDR3 has 13 residues. Here the CDR3 reads CSVEGPQGATQYF. The CDR3 nucleotides are TGCAGCGTTGAAGGGCCCCAAGGTGCGACCCAGTACTTC.

The chain is built from TRBV15 and TRBJ2-3, with D uncertain. Germline V gene lookup returns CDR1 LNHNV and CDR2 YYDKDF (reference sequence). V was clipped by 0 bases and J by 7 bases, with 17 bases between them. This CDR3 spans 16 amino acids. CDR3 residues: CATSRDYRSQVHTQYF. CDR3 nucleotide sequence: TGTGCCACCAGCAGAGATTATCGGTCCCAGGTGCATACGCAGTATTTT.

V and J are TRBV20-1 and TRBJ2-7, with a possible D match to TRBD2 (6 bases). The CDR3 has 16 amino acids. V was shortened by 1 base and J by 2 bases, with 18 bases between the two germline ends. From germline, CDR1 is DFQATT and CDR2 SNEGSKA (reference sequence). In nucleotides, the CDR3 is TGCAGTGCTAGAGGGTCCTTGACTAGTGGTCCCTACGAGCAGTACTTC. Its translation is CSARGSLTSGPYEQYF.

The chain combines TRBV12-3 or TRBV12-4 with TRBJ2-7; 9 bases align to TRBD2. The trim removed 7 bases at V and 6 bases at J, leaving 13 bases unmatched. The CDR3 is 15 amino acids. CDR3 nucleotides: TGTGCCAGCACCCTTTTAGCGGGAGTTCTTTGCGAGCAGTACTTC. Amino acids: CASTLLAGVLCEQYF.